These 32 T cell receptor beta chains came from one sample sequenced in a study of T cell responses to AZD1222 COVID-19 vaccine. Measured with immunoSEQ multiplex PCR; TCRdb has only the in-frame clones, and not every one. The sample shows 150,000 to 250,000 clones, roughly 92% of them seen only once. The starting material was peripheral blood, obtained 28 days after the second AZD1222 dose. Every receptor here comes from an adult who received the AZD1222 COVID-19 vaccine.

This rearrangement joins TRBV7-8 to TRBJ2-7; D assignment may be TRBD1 or TRBD2 (5 bases each). The V end was cut by 5 bases, the J end by 6 bases, with 26 bases between. The length of the CDR3 is 17 residues. From germline, CDR1 is SGHVS and CDR2 FQNEAQ. For the CDR3, the DNA is TGTGCCAGCAGCCCGCAGACCGGGACGGAAGGCCTCTTCGAGCAGTACTTC. It yields the protein CASSPQTGTEGLFEQYF.

The chain is built from TRBV4-1 and TRBJ1-3, with D unresolved. The CDR3 contains 15 residues. Trimming left V 0 bases short and J 3 bases short, with 9 bases between. Germline V gene data show CDR1 as MGHRA and CDR2 as YSYEKL. The CDR3 protein is CASSQDGVFGNTIYF. CDR3 nucleotides: TGCGCCAGCAGCCAAGATGGGGTTTTTGGAAACACCATATATTTT.

V is TRBV12-3 or TRBV12-4 and J is TRBJ1-2; 9 nucleotides line up with TRBD1. The CDR3 has 13 amino acids. Trimming at V came to 3 bases and at J to 8 bases, leaving 4 bases not matched to a gene. For the CDR3, the DNA is TGTGCCAGCAGTTTTGGACAGGGGTTAGGCTACACCTTC. Amino acids: CASSFGQGLGYTF.

In its sample, this clone was seen once. The V gene is TRBV6-5, the J gene TRBJ1-2; D ambiguous. CDR3 length equals 15 residues. From germline, CDR1 is MNHEY and CDR2 SVGAGI. The V end lost 5 bases, the J end lost 4 bases, and 17 bases lay between the germline ends. The CDR3 region is CASSRVSQRAYGYTF. CDR3 nucleotides: TGTGCCAGCAGTAGGGTCTCTCAGCGAGCCTATGGCTACACCTTC.

This chain links TRBV14 with TRBJ1-6; perhaps TRBD1 as D (6 bases). Trimming left V 4 bases short and J 5 bases short, with 12 bases between. The germline V gene has CDR1 SGHDN and CDR2 FVKESK. This CDR3 contains 15 residues. The CDR3 nucleotides are TGTGCCAGCAGCCGAACAGGGTCCCATAATTCACCCCTCCACTTT. Amino acids: CASSRTGSHNSPLHF.

The chain uses TRBV5-5 and TRBJ1-2, with D unclear. Germline loops: CDR1 SGHKS, CDR2 YYEKEE (reference sequence). V was cut by 0 bases and J by 8 bases, with 14 bases left in between. The CDR3 is 14 amino acids. The CDR3: CASSLADALGGYTF. The CDR3 coding sequence is TGTGCCAGCAGCTTGGCGGACGCCTTGGGAGGCTACACCTTC. Based on the CDR3 plus reference TRBV5-5 and TRBJ1-2, the full variable domain is DAGVTQSPTHLIKTRGQQVTLRCSPISGHKSVSWYQQVLGQGPQFIFQYYEKEERGRGNFPDRFSARQFPNYSSELNVNALLLGDSALYLCASSLADALGGYTFGSGTRLTVV.

This clone was picked up one time. V and J are TRBV5-4 and TRBJ2-6; the D gene could be TRBD1 or TRBD2 (6 bases each). Trimming pared 7 bases from V and 2 bases from J, leaving 10 bases between. Germline V gene lookup returns CDR1 SGHNT and CDR2 YYREEE (reference sequence). This CDR3 spans 14 amino acids. The CDR3 DNA reads TGTGCCAGCGAGAGGGGGGCTGGGGCCAACGTCCTGACTTTC. Protein sequence: CASERGAGANVLTF.

This chain uses TRBV28 with TRBJ2-3; D is tentatively TRBD1 or TRBD2 (6 bases each). Germline CDR1 is MDHEN and CDR2 is SYDVKM. V was cut by 3 bases and J by 1 base, with 14 bases left in between. This CDR3 region has 16 residues. CDR3 sequence: CASSFPTGARTDTQYF. Written as DNA, the CDR3 is TGTGCCAGCAGTTTTCCAACGGGGGCCCGCACAGATACGCAGTATTTT.

The chain employs TRBV2 and TRBJ1-2; 7 bases map to TRBD1. The V and J ends lost 7 bases and 6 bases, in that order; junction bases with no gene match: 8. The CDR3 totals 13 residues. Per germline, CDR1 SNHLY and CDR2 FYNNEI. The CDR3 spells CASTAGTDHGYTF. The CDR3 DNA is TGTGCCAGCACCGCGGGGACAGACCATGGCTACACCTTC.

This rearrangement joins TRBV6-2 or TRBV6-3 to TRBJ1-2; 9 nucleotides match TRBD1. Trimming cost V 2 bases and J 8 bases; bases outside gene matches: 9. This CDR3 region has 15 residues. The V gene's germline CDR1 is MNHEY and CDR2 SVGEGT. CDR3 loop: CASSYPGTGSGGYTF. In DNA, the CDR3 is TGTGCCAGCAGTTACCCCGGGACAGGGTCTGGCGGCTACACCTTC.

The chain is built from TRBV6-5 and TRBJ2-3; the match to TRBD2 covers 12 bases. Germline V gene data show CDR1 as MNHEY and CDR2 as SVGAGI. The V and J ends lost 6 bases and 6 bases, in that order; junction bases with no gene match: 7. The CDR3 sequence is 15 residues long. The CDR3 bases are TGTGCCAGCAGGCCGTGGACTAGCGGGGCTGATACGCAGTATTTT. This translates into CASRPWTSGADTQYF.

The chain carries TRBV7-9 and TRBJ2-1; 9 nucleotides match TRBD1. CDR1 SEHNR and CDR2 FQNEAQ come from the germline V gene (reference sequence). With V trimmed by 3 bases and J by 3 bases, 3 bases remained unmatched. The CDR3 totals 15 residues. The CDR3 nucleotides read TGTGCCAGCAGCTTTGGACAGGGGATCTACAATGAGCAGTTCTTC. Its translation is CASSFGQGIYNEQFF.

The chain links TRBV18 to TRBJ1-5; weak D call: TRBD1 (5 bases). The CDR3 contains 16 residues. Germline values: CDR1 KGHSH, CDR2 LQKENI. V dropped 3 bases and J dropped 3 bases, with 15 bases sitting between them. CDR3 loop: CASSPGAGQLNQPQHF. The CDR3, as DNA: TGTGCCAGCTCACCTGGGGCAGGACAACTCAATCAGCCCCAGCATTTT.

J is TRBJ1-5 and V is TRBV18, with no clear D. The CDR3 spans 14 residues. The germline CDR1 and CDR2 sequences are KGHSH and LQKENI. V was cut by 4 bases and J by 1 base, with 8 bases left in between. The CDR3 sequence is CASSLGGSNQPQHF. The DNA for the CDR3 is TGTGCCAGCTCACTGGGAGGAAGCAATCAGCCCCAGCATTTT.

The chain recombines TRBV5-1 with TRBJ2-3; weak D call: TRBD1 (5 bases). V was cut by 3 bases and J by 1 base, with 9 bases left in between. In germline, CDR1 is SGHRS, CDR2 YFSETQ. CDR3 size: 14 residues. This chain's CDR3 is CASSSPGRTDTQYF. The CDR3 nucleotides are TGCGCCAGCAGCTCCCCAGGGCGCACAGATACGCAGTATTTT.

The chain recombines TRBV6-2 or TRBV6-3 with TRBJ2-1; no clear D gene. Germline V gene data show CDR1 as MNHEY and CDR2 as SVGEGT. Trimming pared 5 bases from V and 7 bases from J, leaving 9 bases between. This CDR3 spans 12 amino acids. CDR3 protein: CASSQHHNEQFF. CDR3 bases: TGTGCCAGCAGTCAGCATCATAATGAGCAGTTCTTC.

CDR3 nucleotides: TGTGCCAGCAGCTCCCGACAGGGGGCTGTCGATGAGCAGTTCTTC. As protein: CASSSRQGAVDEQFF. The V and J genes are TRBV7-3 and TRBJ2-1, with TRBD1 identical over 10 bases. Unmatched junction bases numbered 8, after V lost 4 bases and J lost 8 bases. The CDR3 runs 15 residues. Germline values: CDR1 SGHTA, CDR2 FQGTGA.

V and J are TRBV7-3 and TRBJ1-1; D might be TRBD1 (5 bases). CDR1 is SGHTA, CDR2 FQGTGA, per germline. Trimming left V 2 bases short and J 7 bases short, with 14 bases between. The CDR3 has 14 amino acids. The CDR3 DNA follows: TGTGCCAGCAGCTTACAAGGGGCGCCGGGTGAAGCTTTCTTT. Translation gives CASSLQGAPGEAFF.

In DNA form, the CDR3 reads TGCGCCAGCAGCTTGGGGGGGACAAGCCTCCCTGAAGCTTTCTTT. This codes for CASSLGGTSLPEAFF. The rearrangement joins TRBV5-1 to TRBJ1-1; D is perhaps TRBD1 (6 bases). Germline CDR1 is SGHRS and CDR2 is YFSETQ. V was cut by 0 bases and J by 6 bases, with 15 bases left in between. The CDR3 is 15 residues long.

This clone occurred once. The gene calls are TRBV21-1 and TRBJ2-5; the table's D call TRBD1 went unverified against the DNA. TRBV21-1 has pseudogene status. This CDR3 is 16 amino acids long. CDR3 in amino acids: CASSKTQGSSRETQYF. The CDR3 DNA reads TGTGCCAGCAGCAAAACCCAGGGCAGCTCCAGAGAGACCCAGTACTTC.

The CDR3 reads CSASYGTQPQHF. CDR3 nucleotide sequence: TGCAGTGCTAGTTACGGAACCCAGCCCCAGCATTTT. V and J are TRBV20-1 and TRBJ1-5; D unresolved. From germline, CDR1 is DFQATT and CDR2 SNEGSKA (reference sequence). The length of the CDR3 is 12 residues. V was shortened by 3 bases and J by 7 bases, with 10 bases between the two germline ends.

Of note for this clone: One junction end does not reproduce the germline sequence, and a read error may be involved. The gene calls are TRBV27 and TRBJ1-6; D is unclear. Germline assignment: CDR1 MNHEY and CDR2 SMNVEV (reference sequence). The length of the CDR3 is 14 residues. The CDR3 loop reads CASSPWTDNSPLHF. In DNA form, the CDR3 reads TGTGCCAGCAGTCCTTGGACGGATAACTCACCCCTCCACTTT.

V usage is TRBV19 and J usage is TRBJ2-1; 12 bases agree with TRBD1. V shed 3 bases, J shed 6 bases, and the junction held 3 bases outside the gene matches. Germline V gives CDR1 LNHDA, CDR2 SQIVND (reference sequence). The CDR3 loop spans 15 amino acids. CDR3 loop: CASSIWDRGLNEQFF. In DNA, the CDR3 is TGTGCCAGTAGTATTTGGGACAGGGGGCTCAATGAGCAGTTCTTC.

The V and J genes are TRBV19 and TRBJ1-4; D gene unclear. The germline V and J ends were trimmed by 5 bases and 1 base, with 11 bases remaining between them. Per the germline V gene, CDR1 is LNHDA and CDR2 is SQIVND (reference sequence). The CDR3 sequence is 15 residues long. CDR3 protein: CASSHGRLTNEKLFF. The CDR3 region has the DNA TGTGCCAGTAGTCACGGACGGCTAACTAATGAAAAACTGTTTTTT.

The rearrangement uses TRBV6-6 and TRBJ1-4, with D possibly matching TRBD1 (5 bases). CDR1 MNHNY and CDR2 SVGAGI come from the germline V gene (reference sequence). V lost 2 bases and J 3 bases, leaving 13 bases between the germline ends. The length of the CDR3 is 16 residues. The CDR3 DNA sequence: TGTGCCAGCAGTTACATCTCGGTGGGGGCTAATGAAAAACTGTTTTTT. This sequence encodes CASSYISVGANEKLFF.

This chain uses TRBV5-1 with TRBJ1-3, with no clear D. There are 15 residues in the CDR3. In germline, CDR1 is SGHRS, CDR2 YFSETQ. Trimming shortened V by 2 bases and J by 0 bases, and 9 bases separated the two germline ends. In DNA, the CDR3 is TGCGCCAGCAGCTTAATGGGGTCCTCTGGAAACACCATATATTTT. It specifies CASSLMGSSGNTIYF.

The V call is TRBV19, the J call TRBJ1-5, with TRBD1 as a possible D gene (5 bases). The CDR3 loop spans 14 amino acids. Trimming left V 4 bases short and J 0 bases short, with 7 bases between. Germline V gene sequence: CDR1 LNHDA, CDR2 SQIVND (reference sequence). The CDR3 DNA is TGTGCCAGTAGTAGGGACCATAGCAATCAGCCCCAGCATTTT. Protein sequence: CASSRDHSNQPQHF.

The chain uses TRBV28 and TRBJ1-2; 8 bases agree with TRBD1. Trimming at V came to 2 bases and at J to 7 bases, leaving 9 bases not matched to a gene. CDR3 size: 15 residues. CDR1 MDHEN and CDR2 SYDVKM come from the germline V gene. The CDR3: CASSLVGQVLGGYTF. CDR3 DNA sequence: TGTGCCAGCAGTTTAGTGGGACAGGTCCTGGGTGGCTACACCTTC.

The chain carries TRBV11-2 and TRBJ1-2; D gene ambiguous. The CDR3 is 13 residues long. Germline V gene lookup returns CDR1 SGHAT and CDR2 FQNNGV. Trimming removed 0 bases at V and 8 bases at J, with 10 bases between. The CDR3 loop reads CASSLDGSGGYTF. For the CDR3, the DNA is TGTGCCAGCAGCTTAGATGGTTCTGGGGGCTACACCTTC. The whole variable domain, remainder taken from reference TRBV11-2 and TRBJ1-2, is EAGVAQSPRYKIIEKRQSVAFWCNPISGHATLYWYQQILGQGPKLLIQFQNNGVVDDSQLPKDRFSAERLKGVDSTLKIQPAKLEDSAVYLCASSLDGSGGYTFGSGTRLTVV.

The J gene is TRBJ1-2, the V gene TRBV7-8; D remains unclear. Trimming took 3 bases from V and 2 from J, leaving 10 bases between them. Germline V lookup: CDR1 SGHVS, CDR2 FQNEAQ. This CDR3 has 14 residues. CDR3 bases: TGTGCCAGCAGCTTTGGTAGGCTCAACTATGGCTACACCTTC. As protein: CASSFGRLNYGYTF.

V and J are TRBV6-2 or TRBV6-3 and TRBJ2-3; TRBD2 is a possible D gene (5 bases). Trimming left V 5 bases short and J 8 bases short, with 11 bases between. The CDR3 is 12 residues long. Germline V gene data show CDR1 as MNHEY and CDR2 as SVGEGT. The CDR3 nucleotides are TGTGCCAGCAGTGCGGGCCCCGGTACGCAGTATTTT. Translating it yields CASSAGPGTQYF.

The CDR3 loop reads CANTGTGGGYTF. The CDR3 nucleotides read TGTGCCAACACCGGGACAGGGGGTGGCTACACCTTC. The J gene is TRBJ1-2, the V gene TRBV12-3 or TRBV12-4, with 11 bases identical to TRBD1. V gave up 10 bases and J gave up 7 bases; unmatched junction bases: 5. This CDR3 has 12 amino acids.